These 24 T cell receptor beta chains were all obtained from the same sample, sequenced in a study of blood T cell repertoires in COVID-19. The table came from immunoSEQ multiplex PCR; TCRdb's copy has only in-frame clones and leaves some out. Seen here are over 120,000 clones, about nine tenths observed once, and the top ten hold approximately 0.98%. Sequencing input: peripheral blood. These receptors all stem from a woman between 45 and 65 years old with acute or convalescent COVID-19.

The rearrangement joins TRBV7-6 to TRBJ1-3, with 7 nucleotides matching TRBD1. Germline lookup yields CDR1 SGHVS and CDR2 FNYEAQ. V lost 6 bases, J lost 1 base, and 9 bases stayed unmatched. This CDR3 is 16 amino acids long. CDR3: CASSERQGGSGNTIYF. The CDR3 DNA reads as TGTGCCAGCAGTGAACGACAGGGCGGGTCTGGAAACACCATATATTTT.

The rearrangement uses TRBV20-1 and TRBJ2-2; D is uncertain. The germline V and J ends were trimmed by 3 bases and 7 bases, with 12 bases remaining between them. Germline V gene sequence: CDR1 DFQATT, CDR2 SNEGSKA (reference sequence). This CDR3 is 13 amino acids long. The chain's CDR3 is CSASRPAVGELFF. CDR3 DNA: TGCAGTGCTAGTCGTCCGGCGGTCGGGGAGCTGTTTTTT.

The rearrangement joins TRBV19 to TRBJ2-4; TRBD1 agrees at 7 bases. With V trimmed by 5 bases and J by 7 bases, 5 bases remained unmatched. CDR1 LNHDA and CDR2 SQIVND come from the germline V gene (reference sequence). The CDR3 contains 13 residues. The CDR3 sequence: CASSRGGGNIQYF. Here the CDR3 DNA reads TGTGCCAGTAGTCGAGGGGGCGGGAACATTCAGTACTTC.

This chain joins TRBV7-3 and TRBJ1-2, with TRBD1 identical over 12 bases. The CDR3 totals 19 residues. After removal of 0 bases from V and 2 bases from J, the junction contained 10 bases not matched to a gene. The germline gives CDR1 SGHTA, CDR2 FQGTGA. CDR3 region: CASSLTLAGTGGDNYGYTF. The CDR3 DNA follows: TGTGCCAGCAGCTTAACTCTCGCCGGGACAGGGGGCGACAACTATGGCTACACCTTC.

This rearrangement joins TRBV5-1 to TRBJ2-1, with 8 bases identical to TRBD2. After removal of 5 bases from V and 0 bases from J, the junction contained 7 bases not matched to a gene. This CDR3 has 16 residues. Germline V lookup: CDR1 SGHRS, CDR2 YFSETQ. CDR3 coding DNA: TGCGCCAGCAGACAAAACGGGAGGGTCTCCTACAATGAGCAGTTCTTC. Translating it yields CASRQNGRVSYNEQFF.

This clone was recorded once. J is TRBJ2-1 and V is TRBV10-2; 7 bases map to TRBD2. Trimming removed 7 bases from V and 3 bases from J; junction bases left unmatched: 6. Germline lookup yields CDR1 WSHSY and CDR2 SAAADI. The CDR3 is 14 residues long. DNA of the CDR3: TGCGCCAGCACCCCTGGGGGGGGCTACAATGAGCAGTTCTTC. Translating it yields CASTPGGGYNEQFF.

The chain joins TRBV5-1 to TRBJ2-7; tentatively, D is TRBD1 (6 bases). CDR1 and CDR2 from the germline V gene are SGHRS and YFSETQ. The CDR3 has 14 residues. V was pared by 2 bases and J by 1 base, with 10 bases between. The CDR3 sequence: CASSFRGGSYEQYF. CDR3 nucleotides: TGCGCCAGCAGCTTCAGAGGGGGTTCCTACGAGCAGTACTTC. Variable domain in full (rest from reference TRBV5-1 and TRBJ2-7): KAGVTQTPRYLIKTRGQQVTLSCSPISGHRSVSWYQQTPGQGLQFLFEYFSETQRNKGNFPGRFSGRQFSNSRSEMNVSTLELGDSALYLCASSFRGGSYEQYFGPGTRLTVT.

V usage is TRBV20-1 and J usage is TRBJ2-7, with a weak D call TRBD1 (5 bases). From germline, CDR1 is DFQATT and CDR2 SNEGSKA (reference sequence). This CDR3 is built from 11 residues. Trimming cost V 3 bases and J 7 bases, with 10 bases left between them. The CDR3 here is CSASQGREQYF. The CDR3 nucleotides read TGCAGTGCTAGTCAGGGTCGGGAGCAGTACTTC.

CDR3 residues: CASTPGQFDYNSPLHF. DNA for the CDR3: TGTGCCAGTACCCCGGGACAGTTCGACTATAATTCACCCCTCCACTTT. The J gene is TRBJ1-6, the V gene TRBV19; 7 positions agree with TRBD1. CDR1 and CDR2 from the germline V gene are LNHDA and SQIVND (reference sequence). J was trimmed by 3 bases and V by 7 bases; bases with no gene match: 9. The CDR3 is 16 residues long. The full variable domain, completed using reference TRBV19 and TRBJ1-6, is DGGITQSPKYLFRKEGQNVTLSCEQNLNHDAMYWYRQDPGQGLRLIYYSQIVNDFQKGDIAEGYSVSREKKESFPLTVTSAQKNPTAFYLCASTPGQFDYNSPLHFGNGTRLTVT.

This clone was seen a single time. The chain links TRBV6-5 to TRBJ2-1; D is uncertain. Germline-derived CDR1 and CDR2 are MNHEY and SVGAGI. This CDR3 is built from 11 residues. V lost 6 bases and J 4 bases, leaving 4 bases between the germline ends. The chain's CDR3 is CASRTYNEQFF. The CDR3 region has the DNA TGTGCCAGCAGGACATACAATGAGCAGTTCTTC.

V and J are TRBV6-4 and TRBJ1-2; TRBD1 matches 7 bases. V dropped 5 bases and J dropped 2; count of bases not matched to a gene: 8. From germline, CDR1 is MRHNA and CDR2 SNTAGT. The CDR3 runs to 15 residues. CDR3 coding DNA: TGTGCCAGCAGTCCTGAGATGACAGGGAACTATGGCTACACCTTC. As protein: CASSPEMTGNYGYTF.

A single count supports this clone. The V call is TRBV11-3, the J call TRBJ2-7, with 9 nucleotides matching TRBD1. The CDR3 sequence is 14 residues long. Germline CDR1 reads SGHNT; CDR2 reads YENEEA. With V trimmed by 1 base and J by 3 bases, 1 base remained unmatched. CDR3 coding DNA: TGTGCCAGCAGCTTAGGGGACAGGGTCTACGAGCAGTACTTC. Translation: CASSLGDRVYEQYF.

This rearrangement joins TRBV5-1 to TRBJ2-1; TRBD2 matches 13 bases. Per germline, CDR1 SGHRS and CDR2 YFSETQ. The CDR3 is made up of 20 amino acids. The V segment lost 0 bases and the J segment 3 bases; nucleotides outside the gene matches: 12. The CDR3 here is CASSLEIWTSGRPYYNEQFF. The CDR3 nucleotides are TGCGCCAGCAGCTTGGAAATTTGGACTAGCGGGAGACCCTACTACAATGAGCAGTTCTTC.

The genes are TRBV24-1 and TRBJ2-3; D gene ambiguous. Between the trimmed V and J ends, which lost 1 base and 2 bases, there was a span of 9 bases. In germline, CDR1 is KGHDR, CDR2 SFDVKD. The CDR3 consists of 15 residues. CDR3 in DNA: TGTGCCACCAGTGATTTTGGGCTTTCCACAGATACGCAGTATTTT. Translation: CATSDFGLSTDTQYF.

This chain joins TRBV5-1 and TRBJ2-3; the match to TRBD2 covers 15 bases. Looked up from germline, CDR1 is SGHRS and CDR2 is YFSETQ. The CDR3 loop spans 16 amino acids. V gave up 3 bases and J gave up 3 bases; unmatched junction bases: 2. CDR3 residues: CASSSGTSGRTDTQYF. The CDR3 DNA reads as TGCGCCAGCAGCTCGGGGACTAGCGGGAGGACAGATACGCAGTATTTT. Together with reference TRBV5-1 and TRBJ2-3, the CDR3 gives the full variable domain: KAGVTQTPRYLIKTRGQQVTLSCSPISGHRSVSWYQQTPGQGLQFLFEYFSETQRNKGNFPGRFSGRQFSNSRSEMNVSTLELGDSALYLCASSSGTSGRTDTQYFGPGTRLTVL.

The CDR3, as DNA: TGTGCCAGCAGTGGTACGGACTATGGCTACACCTTC. This sequence encodes CASSGTDYGYTF. The chain joins TRBV6-6 to TRBJ1-2; D remains unclear. Germline CDR1 reads MNHNY; CDR2 reads SVGAGI (reference sequence). Trimming removed 5 bases from V and 3 bases from J, with 7 bases in between. The CDR3 spans 12 residues.

This clone was observed a handful of times. This chain joins TRBV10-3 and TRBJ2-1, with D perhaps TRBD2 (6 bases). V dropped 3 bases and J dropped 0 bases, with 15 bases sitting between them. The CDR3 has 17 amino acids. CDR1 is ENHRY and CDR2 is SYGVKD in the germline V gene. The chain's CDR3 is CAISEPGDPSSYNEQFF. The CDR3 DNA reads TGTGCCATCAGTGAACCGGGAGACCCGAGCTCCTACAATGAGCAGTTCTTC.

This CDR3 is CASSPGTSVVQYF. CDR3 coding DNA: TGTGCCAGCAGCCCCGGGACTAGCGTGGTGCAGTACTTC. V usage is TRBV5-4 and J usage is TRBJ2-7; TRBD2 matches at 10 bases. The junction had 7 bases not matched to a gene; V was cut back by 4 bases and J by 9 bases. Germline-derived CDR1 and CDR2 are SGHNT and YYREEE (reference sequence). The CDR3 consists of 13 residues.

The chain has TRBV5-1 and TRBJ1-2; TRBD1 agrees at 7 bases. There are 17 residues in the CDR3. The ends lost 0 bases at V and 0 bases at J; junction bases unmatched: 8. Germline CDR1 and CDR2: SGHRS and YFSETQ. CDR3: CASSLGQGEITNYGYTF. The CDR3 region has the DNA TGCGCCAGCAGCTTGGGCCAGGGGGAAATTACTAACTATGGCTACACCTTC.

CDR3 residues: CSASRGTRISGTQYF. The CDR3 coding sequence is TGCAGTGCTAGTAGGGGGACTAGGATATCGGGTACGCAGTATTTT. The chain is built from TRBV20-1 and TRBJ2-3, with TRBD2 matching 8 bases. CDR3 length: 15 amino acids. The germline gives CDR1 DFQATT, CDR2 SNEGSKA (reference sequence). Germline trimming cut 3 bases from V and 8 bases from J; bases unmatched to any gene: 13.

J is TRBJ1-3 and V is TRBV5-6; TRBD1 aligns across 10 bases. This CDR3 has 16 residues. Trimming took 1 base from V and 2 from J; bases not matched to a gene: 3. Germline V CDR1 and CDR2: SGHDT, YYEEEE. The CDR3 here is CASSLFGTGAGNTIYF. The DNA of the CDR3 is TGTGCCAGCAGCTTGTTTGGGACAGGGGCTGGAAACACCATATATTTT.

The J gene is TRBJ2-2, the V gene TRBV7-9; D remains unclear. V dropped 1 base and J dropped 6 bases, with 9 bases sitting between them. The CDR3 is 14 residues long. Germline CDR1 reads SEHNR; CDR2 reads FQNEAQ (reference sequence). The CDR3 nucleotides read TGTGCCAGCAGCTTAGTATCCCTAGCCGGGGAGCTGTTTTTT. Protein: CASSLVSLAGELFF.

This chain links TRBV7-2 with TRBJ1-1, with a possible D match to TRBD1 (5 bases). The V and J ends lost 4 bases and 0 bases respectively, with 12 bases between them. This CDR3 contains 15 residues. The germline gives CDR1 SGHTA, CDR2 FQGNSA. CDR3 nucleotide sequence: TGTGCCAGCAGCTGGCGGGGGTTCATGAACACTGAAGCTTTCTTT. Its protein is CASSWRGFMNTEAFF.

This clone came up once. This chain joins TRBV30 and TRBJ1-1; D is perhaps TRBD1 (5 bases). CDR1 is GTSNPN, CDR2 SVGIG, per germline (reference sequence). The CDR3 has 14 residues. V was cut by 8 bases and J by 1 base, with 17 bases left in between. The CDR3 reads CAPTQDSENTEAFF. Written as DNA, the CDR3 is TGTGCCCCAACACAGGATTCTGAGAACACTGAAGCTTTCTTT.